Shown below are 17 T cell receptor beta chains from a single sample sequenced in a study of tumor-infiltrating lymphocytes in localized non-small cell lung cancer. Sequenced by immunoSEQ multiplex PCR; TCRdb stores in-frame clones only, minus some. This table has fewer than 2,000 clones, 30% to 45% appearing once. Sample: uninvolved lung tissue not adjacent to the tumor. Receptors were obtained from a human donor with non-small cell lung cancer.

This clone is labeled as large. The V call is TRBV25-1, the J call TRBJ2-7; 11 bases map to TRBD1. This CDR3 comprises 12 residues. In germline, CDR1 is MGHDK, CDR2 SYGVNS. Written as DNA, the CDR3 is TGTGCAGTGGGACAGGGGGATGGCGAGCAGTACTTC. It codes for CAVGQGDGEQYF.

This sequence joins TRBV11-3 and TRBJ2-1, with D perhaps matching TRBD1 or TRBD2 (6 bases each). This CDR3 has 14 amino acids. V gave up 1 base and J gave up 7 bases, with 11 bases separating them. CDR1 and CDR2 (germline): SGHNT, YENEEA. CDR3 DNA: TGTGCCAGCAGCTTAGCCAGGGGAGGTAATGAGCAGTTCTTC. This encodes CASSLARGGNEQFF.

CDR3 sequence (DNA): TGTGCCTGGAGTGAGGGACGCAGTCATGATGAGCAGTTCTTC. Translating gives CAWSEGRSHDEQFF. The rearrangement uses TRBV30 and TRBJ2-1; D may correspond to TRBD1 or TRBD2 (5 bases each). Per the germline V gene, CDR1 is GTSNPN and CDR2 is SVGIG (reference sequence). The germline V and J ends were trimmed by 1 base and 8 bases, with 15 bases remaining between them. This CDR3 is built from 14 residues.

The V and J genes are TRBV30 and TRBJ1-3; tentatively, D is TRBD1 (5 bases). Per germline, CDR1 GTSNPN and CDR2 SVGIG (reference sequence). This CDR3 comprises 14 residues. Trimming shortened V by 0 bases and J by 4 bases, and 10 bases separated the two germline ends. CDR3 in amino acids: CAWSVGVGGNTIYF. DNA for the CDR3: TGTGCCTGGAGTGTAGGGGTAGGGGGAAACACCATATATTTT.

This clone turned up a few times. The chain joins TRBV30 to TRBJ1-1; D is uncertain. The CDR3 is 13 residues long. Germline V gene data show CDR1 as GTSNPN and CDR2 as SVGIG (reference sequence). Trimming took off 5 bases at V and 3 bases at J, with 13 bases between the two ends. The CDR3 nucleotides are TGTGCCTGGGGAGTGGGATGGGACACTGAAGCTTTCTTT. It encodes CAWGVGWDTEAFF. Full variable domain (outside the CDR3, taken from reference TRBV30 and TRBJ1-1): SQTIHQWPATLVQPVGSPLSLECTVEGTSNPNLYWYRQAAGRGLQLLFYSVGIGQISSEVPQNLSASRPQDRQFILSSKKLLLSDSGFYLCAWGVGWDTEAFFGQGTRLTVV.

By sample fraction, this clone is large. Additional DNA sequences in this sample encode the identical CDR3. The V call is TRBV19, the J call TRBJ1-1; D not certain. This CDR3 comprises 13 residues. Trimming cost V 0 bases and J 1 base, with 3 bases left between them. Germline CDR1 reads LNHDA; CDR2 reads SQIVND (reference sequence). The DNA for the CDR3 is TGTGCCAGTAGTATAGACAGGAACACTGAAGCTTTCTTT. Translating gives CASSIDRNTEAFF.

The chain links TRBV29-1 to TRBJ2-3, with unresolved D. Germline V gene lookup returns CDR1 SQVTM and CDR2 ANQGSEA. V dropped 7 bases and J dropped 0 bases, with 11 bases sitting between them. CDR3 length: 13 residues. DNA for the CDR3: TGCAGCGCTTCGTCCGATAGCACAGATACGCAGTATTTT. This gives the protein CSASSDSTDTQYF.

This chain connects TRBV4-1 to TRBJ1-2; TRBD1 is a possible D gene (5 bases). V was clipped by 1 base and J by 5 bases, with 17 bases between them. The CDR3 sequence is 16 residues long. The germline gives CDR1 MGHRA, CDR2 YSYEKL. CDR3 in DNA: TGCGCCAGCAGCCAAGTCCGTCAGGGCGGGGATTATGGCTACACCTTC. This translates into CASSQVRQGGDYGYTF.

The chain links TRBV11-1 to TRBJ2-5, with a weak D call TRBD2 (6 bases). Trimming shortened V by 1 base and J by 5 bases, and 17 bases separated the two germline ends. Germline V gene sequence: CDR1 SGHAT, CDR2 FQDESV (reference sequence). This CDR3 has 16 residues. The CDR3 coding sequence is TGTGCCAGCAGCTTAGGGGCCGGGGGAACCGGCGAGACCCAGTACTTC. The encoded protein is CASSLGAGGTGETQYF.

This clone is medium-sized within its sample. The rearrangement links TRBV30 to TRBJ2-1; D uncertain. The CDR3 has 14 residues. V dropped 5 bases and J dropped 0 bases, with 11 bases sitting between them. Germline V gene data show CDR1 as GTSNPN and CDR2 as SVGIG (reference sequence). The CDR3 spells CAWDSRFSYNEQFF. The CDR3 bases are TGTGCCTGGGACTCGAGGTTCTCCTACAATGAGCAGTTCTTC. Combining the CDR3 with reference TRBV30 and TRBJ2-1 gives the whole variable domain SQTIHQWPATLVQPVGSPLSLECTVEGTSNPNLYWYRQAAGRGLQLLFYSVGIGQISSEVPQNLSASRPQDRQFILSSKKLLLSDSGFYLCAWDSRFSYNEQFFGPGTRLTVL.

This chain uses TRBV11-3 with TRBJ2-6; D gene ambiguous. Trimming shortened V by 3 bases and J by 7 bases, and 7 bases separated the two germline ends. Germline loops: CDR1 SGHNT, CDR2 YENEEA. CDR3 length equals 13 residues. CDR3: CASSLSGANVLTF. DNA of the CDR3: TGTGCCAGCAGCTTGAGTGGCGCCAACGTCCTGACTTTC.

The V call is TRBV7-2, the J call TRBJ2-1; 8 nucleotides align to TRBD2. Trimming removed 2 bases from V and 10 bases from J; junction bases left unmatched: 7. The CDR3 consists of 14 residues. Germline CDR1 and CDR2: SGHTA and FQGNSA. The CDR3 DNA sequence: TGTGCCAGCAGCTTACTCGGGACTAGGAACGAGCAGTTCTTC. Its protein product is CASSLLGTRNEQFF.

There are a few counts of this clone. The genes are TRBV7-2 and TRBJ2-1; TRBD1 aligns across 7 bases. Per the germline V gene, CDR1 is SGHTA and CDR2 is FQGNSA. V was pared by 5 bases and J by 1 base, with 5 bases of the junction left unmatched. This CDR3 spans 15 amino acids. As DNA, the CDR3 is TGTGCCAGCAGCGCCTTACAGGGGTCCTACAATGAGCAGTTCTTC. It specifies CASSALQGSYNEQFF.

This clone was observed a few times. V usage is TRBV11-3 and J usage is TRBJ2-5; D is unresolved. V lost 3 bases and J lost 5, with 4 bases in between. Germline values: CDR1 SGHNT, CDR2 YENEEA. The CDR3 loop spans 11 amino acids. For the CDR3, the DNA is TGTGCCAGCAGCTTCATGGAGACCCAGTACTTC. Its translation is CASSFMETQYF.

This sequence joins TRBV5-1 and TRBJ2-3; TRBD1 or TRBD2 may be the D gene (5 bases each). Trimming stripped 1 base from V and 1 base from J, with 7 bases between. CDR1 and CDR2 from the germline V gene are SGHRS and YFSETQ. The length of the CDR3 is 14 residues. The CDR3 protein is CASSLQGRTDTQYF. In nucleotides, the CDR3 is TGCGCCAGCAGCTTGCAGGGACGCACAGATACGCAGTATTTT.

The chain uses TRBV7-3 and TRBJ2-3; D could derive from TRBD1 or TRBD2 (5 bases each). Trimming shortened V by 4 bases and J by 0 bases, and 8 bases separated the two germline ends. The CDR3 runs 14 residues. The germline V gene encodes CDR1 SGHTA and CDR2 FQGTGA. CDR3 sequence: CASSWDHSTDTQYF. The CDR3, as DNA: TGTGCCAGCAGCTGGGACCATAGCACAGATACGCAGTATTTT.

This clone was observed a few times. The rearrangement joins TRBV2 to TRBJ1-1, with a possible D match to TRBD1 (6 bases). V was clipped by 6 bases and J by 6 bases, with 11 bases between them. The CDR3 has 12 amino acids. CDR1 and CDR2 (germline): SNHLY, FYNNEI. CDR3 sequence: CASRQTGPEAFF. The CDR3 nucleotides read TGTGCCAGCAGGCAGACAGGTCCTGAAGCTTTCTTT.